The next 11 T cell receptor beta chains were all read from a single sample in a study of beta chain features in type 1 diabetes. Expressed TCRB transcripts were sequenced after all isolated RNA was converted to cDNA. Sequencing used immunoSEQ multiplex PCR; TCRdb keeps in-frame clones, though not all of them. The repertoire holds 130,000 to 150,000 clones, with around a tenth as singletons. The sequencing sample was made of central memory CD4+ T cells from blood. The receptor source for this set is a man in his late teens or twenties in good health.

This clone was detected only a few times. The rearrangement uses TRBV28 and TRBJ2-7; a weak D match, TRBD2 (5 bases). Trimming cost V 2 bases and J 7 bases, with 12 bases left between them. The CDR3 runs to 13 residues. The V gene's germline CDR1 is MDHEN and CDR2 SYDVKM. For the CDR3, the DNA is TGTGCCAGCAGTTTAGGAGGCCCATGGGAGCAGTACTTC. This sequence encodes CASSLGGPWEQYF.

This rearrangement joins TRBV5-1 to TRBJ2-1, with 16 bases aligning to TRBD2. CDR3 size: 15 residues. V dropped 4 bases and J dropped 8; count of bases not matched to a gene: 3. Germline loops: CDR1 SGHRS, CDR2 YFSETQ. The CDR3, as DNA: TGCGCCAGCAGCACCGGGACTAGCGGGGGGGATGAGCAGTTCTTC. It is translated as CASSTGTSGGDEQFF.

The table lists this clone with a few counts. This chain's CDR3 is CASSPASSGGARTQYF. The DNA for the CDR3 is TGTGCCAGCAGTCCGGCCTCTAGCGGGGGGGCACGAACGCAGTATTTT. The chain couples TRBV28 to TRBJ2-3; 12 bases fit TRBD2. This CDR3 has 16 amino acids. Germline V lookup: CDR1 MDHEN, CDR2 SYDVKM. The V segment lost 5 bases and the J segment 9 bases; nucleotides outside the gene matches: 12.

The V gene is TRBV7-2, the J gene TRBJ2-7, with 10 positions matching TRBD1. The CDR3 spans 16 residues. Germline trimming cut 5 bases from V and 6 bases from J; bases unmatched to any gene: 13. Looked up from germline, CDR1 is SGHTA and CDR2 is FQGNSA. This CDR3 reads CASSPRSGTGVIEQYF. The DNA of the CDR3 is TGTGCCAGCAGCCCGAGGTCCGGGACAGGGGTTATCGAGCAGTACTTC. The complete variable domain, with remaining parts taken from reference TRBV7-2 and TRBJ2-7, reads GAGVSQSPSNKVTEKGKDVELRCDPISGHTALYWYRQSLGQGLEFLIYFQGNSAPDKSGLPSDRFSAERTGGSVSTLTIQRTQQEDSAVYLCASSPRSGTGVIEQYFGPGTRLTVT.

This clone was seen only a few times. This sequence joins TRBV6-6 and TRBJ2-1; no firm D call. Germline CDR1 is MNHNY and CDR2 is SVGAGI (reference sequence). The CDR3 length is 11 residues. V was pared by 5 bases and J by 4 bases, with 3 bases between. The chain's CDR3 is CASSIYNEQFF. CDR3 in DNA: TGTGCCAGCAGTATATACAATGAGCAGTTCTTC.

The rearrangement links TRBV19 to TRBJ2-7, with TRBD2 matching over 8 bases. Germline trimming cut 5 bases from V and 0 bases from J; bases unmatched to any gene: 6. From germline, CDR1 is LNHDA and CDR2 SQIVND (reference sequence). The CDR3 sequence is 15 residues long. In DNA form, the CDR3 reads TGTGCCAGTAGTTCGTTAGCGGGACGCTCCTACGAGCAGTACTTC. It translates to CASSSLAGRSYEQYF.

The table lists this clone with a few counts. The chain combines TRBV14 with TRBJ2-1, with 13 bases lining up with TRBD2. J lost 7 bases, V lost 4 bases, and 7 bases had no gene match. Germline assignment: CDR1 SGHDN and CDR2 FVKESK. The CDR3 sequence is 16 residues long. The CDR3 sequence is CASSPQRLAGGNEQFF. CDR3 DNA: TGTGCCAGCAGCCCCCAAAGACTAGCGGGGGGTAATGAGCAGTTCTTC. Looking up the rest from reference TRBV14 and TRBJ2-1 gives the full variable domain: EAGVTQFPSHSVIEKGQTVTLRCDPISGHDNLYWYRRVMGKEIKFLLHFVKESKQDESGMPNNRFLAERTGGTYSTLKVQPAELEDSGVYFCASSPQRLAGGNEQFFGPGTRLTVL.

This chain uses TRBV9 with TRBJ1-2; possible D gene TRBD1, 5 bases. The length of the CDR3 is 15 residues. The ends were cut back, 4 bases at V and 2 bases at J, with 15 bases in the middle. The V gene's germline CDR1 is SGDLS and CDR2 YYNGEE. CDR3 sequence (DNA): TGTGCCAGCAGCCCCCAGGGTGTAACGAACTATGGCTACACCTTC. This encodes CASSPQGVTNYGYTF.

The chain carries TRBV10-3 and TRBJ2-1, with 7 positions matching TRBD2. J lost 0 bases, V lost 6 bases, and 8 bases had no gene match. CDR1 ENHRY and CDR2 SYGVKD come from the germline V gene. CDR3 length equals 16 residues. The CDR3 DNA reads as TGTGCCATCAGGGCAAGAACTAGCGACTCCTACAATGAGCAGTTCTTC. Its protein product is CAIRARTSDSYNEQFF.

The V gene is TRBV30, the J gene TRBJ2-1, with 8 bases aligning to TRBD2. V lost 0 bases and J lost 5; bases outside the gene matches: 12. Germline V gene lookup returns CDR1 GTSNPN and CDR2 SVGIG (reference sequence). The CDR3 runs 17 residues. The CDR3 sequence: CAWSVPPRRGENNEQFF. In DNA, the CDR3 is TGTGCCTGGAGTGTACCCCCCCGGCGGGGGGAAAACAATGAGCAGTTCTTC.

As regards this clone: Distinct nucleotide sequences in the sample also encode this CDR3. This sequence joins TRBV18 and TRBJ1-6; D may be TRBD1 (5 bases). The ends were cut back, 3 bases at V and 4 bases at J, with 7 bases in the middle. CDR1 is KGHSH, CDR2 LQKENI, per germline. CDR3 length equals 14 residues. CDR3 amino acids: CASSPQGYNSPLHF. DNA of the CDR3: TGTGCCAGCTCACCCCAGGGTTATAATTCACCCCTCCACTTT.